Listed below are T cell receptor beta chains from one sample, sequenced in a study of blood T cell repertoires in COVID-19. Assay: immunoSEQ multiplex PCR; the TCRdb copy retains only in-frame clones and omits some. This sample yields about 370,000 clones, of which approximately 92% are seen a single time; about 1% belongs to the top ten. The sequencing sample was made of PBMCs or T cells enriched from blood (not recorded which). The receptors shown here come from a man aged 18 to 30 who had recovered from COVID-19. CDR3s include the opening cysteine and the closing phenylalanine or tryptophan. The order of the fields is J gene, D gene, V gene, clone size, CDR3 DNA, CDR3 protein. D genes are given only for firm matches. Only part of the rows carry a size: once, few, many, or a class if the clone is expanded.

>TRBJ1-3|.|TRBV7-9|.
TGTGCCAGCAGCGTTAACAGGGTTGCTGGAAACACCATATATTTT
CASSVNRVAGNTIYF
>TRBJ1-2|.|TRBV18|.
TGTGCCAGCTCACCCGCAGGATTCGGGGGGATCTATGGCTACACCTTC
CASSPAGFGGIYGYTF
>TRBJ2-2|TRBD1|TRBV25-1|once
TGTGCCAGCAGTGAATCAGGAACAGGGGGTACCGGGGAGCTGTTTTTT
CASSESGTGGTGELFF
>TRBJ2-7|TRBD2|TRBV13|.
TGTGCCAGCAGCCTAAGCGGGGGTTACTACGAGCAGTACTTC
CASSLSGGYYEQYF
>TRBJ2-1|.|TRBV7-9|.
TGTGCCAGCAGCTTAGGCCTTAGCGGAGAGTCGTTCTTC
CASSLGLSGESFF
>TRBJ1-5|TRBD1|TRBV6-1|.
TGTGCCAGCAGTGAGACCGGGACAGGGGTCAGTCAGCCCCAGCATTTT
CASSETGTGVSQPQHF
>TRBJ2-1|.|TRBV5-6|.
TGTGCCAGCAGCCACTGGCGGAGCTCCTACAATGAGCAGTTCTTC
CASSHWRSSYNEQFF
>TRBJ2-5|.|TRBV2|.
TGTGCCAGCAGTGAAGGACAGATAGGGGAGACCCAGTACTTC
CASSEGQIGETQYF
>TRBJ2-5|TRBD1|TRBV12-3/TRBV12-4|.
TGTGCCAGCAGCCGGGGACAGTCAGAGACCCAGTACTTC
CASSRGQSETQYF
>TRBJ1-1|.|TRBV10-1|few
TGCGCCAGCAGTGTGAGGGGGATTGCTGAAGCTTTCTTT
CASSVRGIAEAFF
>TRBJ2-5|.|TRBV2|.
TGTGCCAGCAGTGAAGTTGTCGGTCTCCAAGAGACCCAGTACTTC
CASSEVVGLQETQYF
>TRBJ2-5|TRBD2|TRBV27|.
TGTGCCAGCAGTTTAAACGGCGGGAGGGCAGAGACCCAGTACTTC
CASSLNGGRAETQYF
>TRBJ2-2|.|TRBV6-1|.
TGTGCCTGCAGTGAACCTCGAGGTGTCTCCACCGGGGAGCTGTTTTTT
CACSEPRGVSTGELFF
>TRBJ1-6|TRBD1|TRBV29-1|few
TGCAGCGTGAGGGACAGGAGCAATAATTCACCCCTCCACTTT
CSVRDRSNNSPLHF
>TRBJ1-5|.|TRBV21-1|.
TGTGCCAGCAGCAAGACAGGGGATCAGCCCCAGCATTTT
CASSKTGDQPQHF
>TRBJ1-2|TRBD1|TRBV9|.
TGTGCCAGCAGCTCAGGACAGGCCACCTATTATGGCTACACCTTC
CASSSGQATYYGYTF
>TRBJ1-1|.|TRBV7-2|.
TGTGCCAGCAGCTTAGATTCTGCTCAAGCCGAAGCTTTCTTT
CASSLDSAQAEAFF
>TRBJ2-2|.|TRBV12-5|.
TGTGCTAGTGGTTACCCAACAGCCGGGGAGCTGTTTTTT
CASGYPTAGELFF
>TRBJ2-2|.|TRBV30|.
TGTGCCTGGAGTTCGGACTATTCAACCGGGGAGCTGTTTTTT
CAWSSDYSTGELFF
>TRBJ2-3|.|TRBV20-1|.
TGCAGTGCCGGAGACTTCACGCAGTATTTT
CSAGDFTQYF
>TRBJ1-2|TRBD1|TRBV4-1|once
TGCGCCAGCAGCCAAGCATCCACAGGGGGCTATGGCTACACCTTC
CASSQASTGGYGYTF
>TRBJ2-5|.|TRBV7-9|.
TGTGCCGGGGGAGGCGCATGGGAGACCCAGTACTTC
CAGGGAWETQYF
>TRBJ1-1|.|TRBV28|.
TGTGCCAGCAGTTTATGGACGACAGCGAACACTGAAGCTTTCTTT
CASSLWTTANTEAFF
>TRBJ2-2|.|TRBV12-3/TRBV12-4|.
TGTGCCAGCAGCCCAGAACCCGGGGAGCTGTTTTTT
CASSPEPGELFF
>TRBJ1-2|TRBD1|TRBV7-9|.
TGTGCCAGCAGCTTAGCAGGGACAGGGTCTCACTATGGCTACACCTTC
CASSLAGTGSHYGYTF
>TRBJ1-2|.|TRBV7-2|.
TGTGCCAGCAGCTTAGGACCCGCGGGCTATGGCTACACCTTC
CASSLGPAGYGYTF
>TRBJ2-7|TRBD1|TRBV3-1/TRBV3-2|.
TGTGCCAGCAGCCAAGGTAGGGGGCGGTACGAGCAGTACTTC
CASSQGRGRYEQYF
>TRBJ2-1|TRBD2|TRBV2|.
TGTGCCAGGACGCTGGGGGCTAGCGGGACCTACAATGAGCAGTTCTTC
CARTLGASGTYNEQFF
>TRBJ1-6|.|TRBV9|.
TGTGCCAGCAGCGCGGAGGGAGGGGGAAGTAATTCACCCCTCCACTTT
CASSAEGGGSNSPLHF